The 29 T cell receptor beta chains given below trace back to one sample, sequenced in a study of control samples from healthy donors and cancer patients. Using immunoSEQ multiplex PCR, the repertoire was profiled, and TCRdb retains in-frame clones only, with some absent. This repertoire shows 150,000 to 200,000 clones, 85% to 95% found once; its top ten account for 1.2% to 1.5%. The sequenced sample was blood. The receptors derive from a man aged 30 to 39 in good health.

The chain links TRBV11-2 to TRBJ2-4; D call uncertain. V was trimmed by 4 bases and J by 0 bases, leaving 16 bases between them. This CDR3 is built from 17 residues. Germline CDR1 is SGHAT and CDR2 is FQNNGV. CDR3 region: CASSSRSGLLAKNIQYF. CDR3 nucleotides: TGTGCCAGCAGCTCAAGGTCGGGCCTCCTAGCCAAAAACATTCAGTACTTC.

This chain links TRBV28 with TRBJ2-1; D is unresolved. The CDR3 sequence is 10 residues long. CDR1 is MDHEN, CDR2 SYDVKM, per germline. Trimming stripped 6 bases from V and 7 bases from J, with 4 bases between. CDR3 residues: CASRLNEQFF. CDR3 DNA sequence: TGTGCCAGCAGATTAAATGAGCAGTTCTTC.

The rearrangement joins TRBV19 to TRBJ2-5; D remains unclear. Per the germline V gene, CDR1 is LNHDA and CDR2 is SQIVND (reference sequence). This CDR3 has 11 residues. Trimming left V 10 bases short and J 4 bases short, with 10 bases between. The CDR3 nucleotides read TGTGCCAAGTGGGGTCGAGAGACCCAGTACTTC. Its protein product is CAKWGRETQYF.

This chain links TRBV7-7 with TRBJ2-7; 10 nucleotides match TRBD1. The ends lost 4 bases at V and 4 bases at J; junction bases unmatched: 7. Germline assignment: CDR1 SSHAT and CDR2 FNYEAQ (reference sequence). CDR3 length: 15 amino acids. The CDR3, as DNA: TGTGCCAGCAGCTCCGGGACAGGGGTAATGTACGAGCAGTACTTC. This codes for CASSSGTGVMYEQYF.

The chain couples TRBV29-1 to TRBJ2-5; D perhaps matches TRBD1 (5 bases). Trimming removed 2 bases at V and 5 bases at J, with 15 bases between. This CDR3 is built from 14 residues. Germline V CDR1 and CDR2: SQVTM, ANQGSEA. The CDR3 DNA is TGCAGCGTTGAATGGCCAGGGCATTACGAGACCCAGTACTTC. This encodes CSVEWPGHYETQYF.

This chain joins TRBV19 and TRBJ1-3; tentatively, D is TRBD1 (5 bases). CDR3 size: 15 residues. In germline, CDR1 is LNHDA, CDR2 SQIVND (reference sequence). V was cut by 7 bases and J by 0 bases, with 13 bases left in between. The CDR3 sequence is CASTVGPHSGNTIYF. DNA for the CDR3: TGTGCCAGTACCGTGGGGCCGCACTCTGGAAACACCATATATTTT.

V usage is TRBV14 and J usage is TRBJ2-5; TRBD1 matches at 11 bases. The V gene's germline CDR1 is SGHDN and CDR2 FVKESK. J lost 2 bases, V lost 5 bases, and 4 bases had no gene match. CDR3 length: 15 residues. This chain's CDR3 is CASSKGTGGQETQYF. The DNA of the CDR3 is TGTGCCAGCAGCAAAGGGACAGGGGGGCAAGAGACCCAGTACTTC.

This chain connects TRBV4-2 to TRBJ1-3; D unresolved. Germline CDR1 LGHNA, CDR2 YNFKEQ. CDR3 length: 16 residues. Trimming pared 0 bases from V and 0 bases from J, leaving 9 bases between. CDR3 sequence: CASSQDRAGSGNTIYF. The CDR3 nucleotides read TGTGCCAGCAGCCAAGATAGGGCGGGCTCTGGAAACACCATATATTTT.

V usage is TRBV19 and J usage is TRBJ2-7; 10 nucleotides agree with TRBD1. Germline V gives CDR1 LNHDA, CDR2 SQIVND (reference sequence). This CDR3 region has 14 residues. Unmatched junction bases numbered 2, after V lost 4 bases and J lost 2 bases. The CDR3 loop reads CASSSGTGAYEQYF. The CDR3 DNA reads TGTGCCAGTAGTAGCGGGACAGGGGCCTACGAGCAGTACTTC.

The V call is TRBV5-1, the J call TRBJ1-6; D ambiguous. With 3 bases removed from V and 7 bases from J, the gap between germline ends came to 14 bases. The CDR3 covers 15 residues. The germline V gene encodes CDR1 SGHRS and CDR2 YFSETQ. As DNA, the CDR3 is TGCGCCAGCAGCTCTTGGGCTCCCGAAAATTCACCCCTCCACTTT. Residues: CASSSWAPENSPLHF.

V usage is TRBV5-1 and J usage is TRBJ2-3; D is uncertain. The CDR3 length is 14 residues. The V end was cut by 2 bases, the J end by 1 base, with 8 bases between. The germline gives CDR1 SGHRS, CDR2 YFSETQ. The CDR3 loop is CASSFLLGTDTQYF. The CDR3 DNA reads as TGCGCCAGCAGCTTCCTACTGGGCACAGATACGCAGTATTTT.

The V and J genes are TRBV10-3 and TRBJ1-4; D remains ambiguous. V was pared by 2 bases and J by 5 bases, with 12 bases between. The CDR3 sequence is 15 residues long. In germline, CDR1 is ENHRY, CDR2 SYGVKD. The CDR3 DNA follows: TGTGCCATCAGTGAGGTAGGGCAGCCAAATGAAAAACTGTTTTTT. Translating it yields CAISEVGQPNEKLFF.

The chain joins TRBV11-2 to TRBJ1-4; TRBD1 matches at 9 bases. V dropped 6 bases and J dropped 10; count of bases not matched to a gene: 9. The CDR3 runs 14 residues. CDR1 is SGHAT and CDR2 is FQNNGV in the germline V gene. CDR3 residues: CASSKGQGGGKLFF. The CDR3 nucleotides are TGTGCCAGCAGTAAGGGACAGGGAGGAGGAAAACTGTTTTTT.

V gene TRBV3-1 (or the pseudogene TRBV3-2) combines with J gene TRBJ1-2; no reliable D call. The germline V and J ends were trimmed by 4 bases and 2 bases, with 11 bases remaining between them. The germline V gene has CDR1 LGHDT and CDR2 YNNKEL (reference sequence). The CDR3 extends over 14 amino acids. The CDR3 region is CASSPPPVNYGYTF. The CDR3, as DNA: TGTGCCAGCAGCCCCCCCCCGGTGAACTATGGCTACACCTTC.

This sequence joins TRBV3-1 (or the pseudogene TRBV3-2) and TRBJ1-5; a possible D gene is TRBD1 (5 bases). V was pared by 1 base and J by 7 bases, with 14 bases between. The CDR3 consists of 15 residues. Germline V gene sequence: CDR1 LGHDT, CDR2 YNNKEL (reference sequence). CDR3 loop: CASSQVKGREQPQHF. The CDR3 bases are TGTGCCAGCAGCCAAGTTAAGGGGAGGGAACAGCCCCAGCATTTT.

CDR3 coding DNA: TGTGCCAGCAGTCTGGCAGGGGGAACCTACGAGCAGTACTTC. Residues: CASSLAGGTYEQYF. The V gene is TRBV6-6, the J gene TRBJ2-7, with 7 bases matching TRBD1. Germline values: CDR1 MNHNY, CDR2 SVGAGI (reference sequence). The length of the CDR3 is 14 residues. The V and J ends lost 5 bases and 2 bases, in that order; junction bases with no gene match: 6.

The chain is built from TRBV5-1 and TRBJ2-1; D unresolved. Germline-derived CDR1 and CDR2 are SGHRS and YFSETQ. This CDR3 spans 14 amino acids. V shed 4 bases and J shed 2 bases, with 10 bases lying between them. The CDR3, as DNA: TGCGCCAGCAGCCCCGACTCGACCTACAATGAGCAGTTCTTC. Protein sequence: CASSPDSTYNEQFF.

The chain combines TRBV11-2 with TRBJ2-7; D unclear. Germline V lookup: CDR1 SGHAT, CDR2 FQNNGV. This CDR3 is 13 amino acids long. V was cut by 4 bases and J by 7 bases, with 14 bases left in between. The CDR3 bases are TGTGCCAGCAGCTATGGCGCATCGAGGGAGCAGTACTTC. Translated, it gives CASSYGASREQYF.

The chain is built from TRBV4-2 and TRBJ2-7; 7 nucleotides agree with TRBD2. The CDR3 spans 12 residues. The germline V gene encodes CDR1 LGHNA and CDR2 YNFKEQ. The ends lost 1 base at V and 6 bases at J; junction bases unmatched: 0. CDR3 region: CASSQGGGEQYF. The CDR3 region has the DNA TGTGCCAGCAGCCAAGGGGGGGGCGAGCAGTACTTC.

The chain employs TRBV4-1 and TRBJ2-1; 7 bases are shared with TRBD2. V lost 1 base and J lost 10; bases outside the gene matches: 16. CDR1 MGHRA and CDR2 YSYEKL come from the germline V gene. CDR3 size: 17 residues. DNA for the CDR3: TGCGCCAGCAGCCAAGGCCATTGGCGGGGGACTACAGGCGAGCAGTTCTTC. It encodes CASSQGHWRGTTGEQFF.

CDR3 bases: TGCGCCAGCAGGCGGGACAGTAGTAATGAAAAACTGTTTTTT. It codes for CASRRDSSNEKLFF. The chain links TRBV5-1 to TRBJ1-4, with 7 nucleotides matching TRBD1. Germline CDR1 is SGHRS and CDR2 is YFSETQ. Germline trimming cut 5 bases from V and 4 bases from J; bases unmatched to any gene: 5. This CDR3 has 14 residues.

The chain uses TRBV18 and TRBJ1-2, with D perhaps matching TRBD1 (6 bases). Germline lookup yields CDR1 KGHSH and CDR2 LQKENI. This CDR3 is built from 16 residues. V dropped 2 bases and J dropped 4 bases, with 17 bases sitting between them. The CDR3 protein is CASSPGPDSRRYGYTF. The CDR3 coding sequence is TGTGCCAGCTCACCAGGGCCGGACAGCCGACGCTATGGCTACACCTTC. The whole variable domain, remainder taken from reference TRBV18 and TRBJ1-2, is NAGVMQNPRHLVRRRGQEARLRCSPMKGHSHVYWYRQLPEEGLKFMVYLQKENIIDESGMPKERFSAEFPKEGPSILRIQQVVRGDSAAYFCASSPGPDSRRYGYTFGSGTRLTVV.

This clone was observed a handful of times. The rearrangement joins TRBV5-1 to TRBJ2-5; D might be TRBD1 (7 bases). V was clipped by 2 bases and J by 5 bases, with 19 bases between them. The CDR3 spans 16 residues. Germline V gene lookup returns CDR1 SGHRS and CDR2 YFSETQ. CDR3 sequence reads: CASSFAPGGGGETQYF. The CDR3 bases are TGCGCCAGCAGCTTCGCCCCCGGAGGGGGCGGTGAGACCCAGTACTTC. The full variable domain, its missing parts supplied by reference TRBV5-1 and TRBJ2-5, is KAGVTQTPRYLIKTRGQQVTLSCSPISGHRSVSWYQQTPGQGLQFLFEYFSETQRNKGNFPGRFSGRQFSNSRSEMNVSTLELGDSALYLCASSFAPGGGGETQYFGPGTRLLVL.

This sequence joins TRBV6-5 and TRBJ1-1; 8 bases fit TRBD1. V was clipped by 10 bases and J by 3 bases; unmatched bases: 13. The CDR3 spans 15 residues. Germline values: CDR1 MNHEY, CDR2 SVGAGI. The CDR3 region is CATRRPGGWDTEAFF. CDR3 sequence (DNA): TGTGCCACCAGAAGACCAGGGGGCTGGGACACTGAAGCTTTCTTT.

The chain links TRBV4-1 to TRBJ2-7; D may be TRBD1 (6 bases). CDR1 and CDR2 from the germline V gene are MGHRA and YSYEKL. The CDR3 sequence is 17 residues long. V lost 4 bases, J lost 2 bases, and 21 bases lay in between. CDR3 DNA: TGCGCCAGCAGCCCCGATACTATACAGGGTTACGCCTACGAGCAGTACTTC. Translated: CASSPDTIQGYAYEQYF.

V usage is TRBV9 and J usage is TRBJ2-1; 7 nucleotides agree with TRBD1. V shed 3 bases and J 0 bases; nucleotides not matched to a gene: 9. Germline V gives CDR1 SGDLS, CDR2 YYNGEE. The CDR3 has 17 residues. CDR3 region: CASSAEGTDYSYNEQFF. The CDR3 coding sequence is TGTGCCAGCAGCGCCGAGGGGACAGACTACTCCTACAATGAGCAGTTCTTC.

This clone was detected only once. The chain has TRBV7-9 and TRBJ1-1; D remains ambiguous. V was clipped by 9 bases and J by 0 bases, with 8 bases between them. This CDR3 spans 12 amino acids. CDR1 is SEHNR and CDR2 is FQNEAQ in the germline V gene (reference sequence). The CDR3 DNA follows: TGTGCCAGTGAGGCGGTGAACACTGAAGCTTTCTTT. This codes for CASEAVNTEAFF.

The V call is TRBV11-2, the J call TRBJ1-2, with 8 bases fitting TRBD1. The CDR3 extends over 13 amino acids. Germline V gives CDR1 SGHAT, CDR2 FQNNGV. J lost 5 bases, V lost 5 bases, and 4 bases had no gene match. The CDR3 nucleotides read TGTGCCAGCAGCCTGGGACAGGATTATGGCTACACCTTC. Translated, it gives CASSLGQDYGYTF.

Points on this clone: Different DNA sequences within this sample yield the same CDR3. This chain links TRBV2 with TRBJ2-3; TRBD2 agrees at 9 bases. CDR3 size: 16 residues. Germline V gene sequence: CDR1 SNHLY, CDR2 FYNNEI. V shed 5 bases, J shed 3 bases, and the junction held 9 bases outside the gene matches. As DNA, the CDR3 is TGTGCCAGCAGTAGGGGGCGCGGGGGGGGGACAGATACGCAGTATTTT. Translation: CASSRGRGGGTDTQYF.